What follows are 21 T cell receptor beta chains derived from one specimen sequenced in a study of control samples from healthy donors and cancer patients (dated by TCRdb to the early 2020s). Receptors were amplified or captured by the immunoSEQ multiplex PCR assay. TCRdb took over this immuneACCESS table, retaining in-frame rearrangements with V and J assigned. Such tables are incomplete; in checked studies, under half of the missing clones stem from an unresolved V gene, and the remainder is unexplained. Within this sample are 78,000 or so clones, with less than 90% of them counted one time only. In total, the top ten clones hold 3.5% to 4% of the sample. The sequencing input was blood. These receptors were collected from a woman in her forties or fifties in good health.

The V and J genes are TRBV6-4 and TRBJ2-1; no firm D call. V shed 0 bases and J shed 3 bases, with 3 bases lying between them. Germline CDR1 and CDR2: MRHNA and SNTAGT. The length of the CDR3 is 13 residues. DNA of the CDR3: TGTGCCAGCAGTGACTCGAACTACAATGAGCAGTTCTTC. This gives the protein CASSDSNYNEQFF.

In its sample, this clone was seen a few times. The chain links TRBV27 to TRBJ2-3; tentatively, D is TRBD1 or TRBD2 (5 bases each). V was clipped by 4 bases and J by 2 bases, with 22 bases between them. The germline CDR1 and CDR2 sequences are MNHEY and SMNVEV (reference sequence). CDR3 length: 18 residues. The CDR3 region is CASSSTPPGTSYTDTQYF. CDR3 sequence (DNA): TGTGCCAGCAGTTCCACTCCCCCCGGGACGAGCTACACAGATACGCAGTATTTT.

The genes are TRBV2 and TRBJ1-5; TRBD1 matches at 9 bases. Germline V CDR1 and CDR2: SNHLY, FYNNEI. V was clipped by 5 bases and J by 1 base; unmatched bases: 3. CDR3 length equals 15 residues. As DNA, the CDR3 is TGTGCCAGCAGTATAGACAGGGGGAGCAATCAGCCCCAGCATTTT. Translation: CASSIDRGSNQPQHF.

V is TRBV6-5 and J is TRBJ2-1, with D possibly matching TRBD2 (7 bases). Germline V lookup: CDR1 MNHEY, CDR2 SVGAGI. This CDR3 is built from 13 residues. V lost 5 bases and J 9 bases, leaving 14 bases between the germline ends. CDR3 DNA: TGTGCCAGCAGTAAGCTGAGGGGGGGTGAGCAGTTCTTC. Its protein is CASSKLRGGEQFF.

The chain joins TRBV7-8 to TRBJ2-4, with 7 nucleotides matching TRBD1. Trimming cost V 5 bases and J 11 bases; bases outside gene matches: 6. Looked up from germline, CDR1 is SGHVS and CDR2 is FQNEAQ. CDR3 length equals 12 residues. CDR3 DNA: TGTGCCAGCAGCCCGGGACAGCCGCTTCAGTACTTC. This sequence encodes CASSPGQPLQYF.

This chain uses TRBV4-1 with TRBJ1-1; unclear D gene. Germline CDR1 and CDR2: MGHRA and YSYEKL. Trimming took off 2 bases at V and 0 bases at J, with 13 bases between the two ends. The CDR3 spans 16 residues. CDR3 sequence: CASSQNNMGMNTEAFF. The CDR3 DNA reads as TGCGCCAGCAGCCAAAACAATATGGGTATGAACACTGAAGCTTTCTTT.

The J gene is TRBJ1-1, the V gene TRBV11-1; the D is unclear. Germline V gene sequence: CDR1 SGHAT, CDR2 FQDESV (reference sequence). CDR3 size: 15 residues. The V end lost 1 base, the J end lost 2 bases, and 11 bases lay between the germline ends. DNA for the CDR3: TGTGCCAGCAGCTTAGGTTACGCCTACAACACTGAAGCTTTCTTT. The encoded protein is CASSLGYAYNTEAFF. Drawing the rest from reference TRBV11-1 and TRBJ1-1, the complete variable domain is EAEVAQSPRYKITEKSQAVAFWCDPISGHATLYWYRQILGQGPELLVQFQDESVVDDSQLPKDRFSAERLKGVDSTLKIQPAELGDSAMYLCASSLGYAYNTEAFFGQGTRLTVV.

J is TRBJ1-5 and V is TRBV2; a possible D gene is TRBD1 (5 bases). The CDR3 consists of 15 residues. Germline V CDR1 and CDR2: SNHLY, FYNNEI. V was pared by 6 bases and J by 1 base, with 13 bases between. The DNA of the CDR3 is TGTGCCAGCAGAGCACGGGGGACGAGCAATCAGCCCCAGCATTTT. It is translated as CASRARGTSNQPQHF. Filled out from reference TRBV2 and TRBJ1-5, the complete variable domain reads EPEVTQTPSHQVTQMGQEVILRCVPISNHLYFYWYRQILGQKVEFLVSFYNNEISEKSEIFDDQFSVERPDGSNFTLKIRSTKLEDSAMYFCASRARGTSNQPQHFGDGTRLSIL.

The chain couples TRBV7-3 to TRBJ2-1; no clear D. The V gene's germline CDR1 is SGHTA and CDR2 FQGTGA. This CDR3 comprises 15 residues. V was trimmed by 5 bases and J by 3 bases, leaving 14 bases between them. CDR3 sequence reads: CASSKRRGNYNEQFF. The CDR3 nucleotides read TGTGCCAGCAGCAAACGACGCGGAAACTACAATGAGCAGTTCTTC.

This clone was found once. The chain is built from TRBV4-1 and TRBJ2-7, with 10 bases identical to TRBD1. CDR3 length: 15 amino acids. Trimming at V came to 4 bases and at J to 3 bases, leaving 6 bases not matched to a gene. Per the germline V gene, CDR1 is MGHRA and CDR2 is YSYEKL. This CDR3 reads CASSLTGTGDYEQYF. In DNA form, the CDR3 reads TGCGCCAGCAGCCTCACCGGGACAGGGGACTACGAGCAGTACTTC.

This chain connects TRBV3-1 (or the pseudogene TRBV3-2) to TRBJ1-4, with D uncertain. Trimming cost V 2 bases and J 0 bases, with 16 bases left between them. In germline, CDR1 is LGHDT, CDR2 YNNKEL (reference sequence). CDR3 length: 18 residues. The CDR3 loop reads CASSQPSGPLATNEKLFF. CDR3 bases: TGTGCCAGCAGCCAACCGTCAGGACCCCTTGCAACTAATGAAAAACTGTTTTTT.

V and J are TRBV12-3 or TRBV12-4 and TRBJ2-7; D remains ambiguous. This CDR3 contains 13 residues. V was cut by 1 base and J by 3 bases, with 7 bases left in between. The CDR3 DNA sequence: TGTGCCAGCAGTTTAGGTCGTCTCTACGAGCAGTACTTC. It translates to CASSLGRLYEQYF.

CDR3 in amino acids: CASSLEVSPEAFF. The DNA of the CDR3 is TGCGCCAGCAGCTTGGAGGTCAGCCCTGAAGCTTTCTTT. The genes are TRBV5-1 and TRBJ1-1; D ambiguous. Trimming cost V 0 bases and J 6 bases, with 9 bases left between them. The CDR3 sequence is 13 residues long. Germline values: CDR1 SGHRS, CDR2 YFSETQ.

The J gene is TRBJ2-3, the V gene TRBV6-4, with 7 bases that match TRBD2. This CDR3 spans 15 amino acids. After removal of 4 bases from V and 0 bases from J, the junction contained 4 bases not matched to a gene. Germline V gene sequence: CDR1 MRHNA, CDR2 SNTAGT. In DNA, the CDR3 is TGTGCCAGCAGTGCTTGGCGGGGGAGCACAGATACGCAGTATTTT. Amino acid sequence: CASSAWRGSTDTQYF.

The chain joins TRBV6-5 to TRBJ1-1, with TRBD1 as a possible D gene (5 bases). CDR3 length: 15 amino acids. V lost 9 bases and J 2 bases, leaving 19 bases between the germline ends. Germline assignment: CDR1 MNHEY and CDR2 SVGAGI. The CDR3 DNA sequence: TGTGCCAGTTCCGAGGCAGGGATTATAAACACTGAAGCTTTCTTT. As protein: CASSEAGIINTEAFF.

V gene TRBV10-1 combines with J gene TRBJ2-1, with D possibly being TRBD2 (5 bases). The ends were cut back, 4 bases at V and 1 base at J, with 23 bases in the middle. Germline V CDR1 and CDR2: WNHNN, SYGVQD (reference sequence). The CDR3 is made up of 19 amino acids. The CDR3 region is CASSVNSARGLDSYNEQFF. CDR3 in DNA: TGCGCCAGCAGTGTCAACTCCGCCCGAGGACTTGATTCCTACAATGAGCAGTTCTTC.

This clone was recorded once. V usage is TRBV3-1 (or the pseudogene TRBV3-2) and J usage is TRBJ2-5; no clear D. Germline CDR1 reads LGHDT; CDR2 reads YNNKEL (reference sequence). The CDR3 contains 15 residues. V shed 4 bases and J shed 2 bases, with 14 bases lying between them. CDR3 sequence reads: CASSLLLVPQETQYF. The CDR3 bases are TGTGCCAGCAGCCTGTTATTGGTGCCACAAGAGACCCAGTACTTC.

This chain links TRBV24-1 with TRBJ1-4; D is unclear. Trimming stripped 3 bases from V and 4 bases from J, with 11 bases between. Germline V CDR1 and CDR2: KGHDR, SFDVKD. The CDR3 has 15 residues. In DNA form, the CDR3 reads TGTGCCACCAGTGATGAAATAGAGGGTAATGAAAAACTGTTTTTT. Amino acid sequence: CATSDEIEGNEKLFF.

The J gene is TRBJ1-6, the V gene TRBV4-1; D unresolved. The V and J ends lost 0 bases and 1 base respectively, with 4 bases between them. Germline lookup yields CDR1 MGHRA and CDR2 YSYEKL. The CDR3 runs 15 residues. The CDR3, as DNA: TGCGCCAGCAGCCAAGAAAGGTCCTATAATTCACCCCTCCACTTT. This encodes CASSQERSYNSPLHF.

This chain uses TRBV24-1 with TRBJ1-4, with TRBD1 matching 9 bases. J gave up 7 bases and V 3 bases, and 5 bases lay outside the gene matches. This CDR3 has 15 residues. Germline lookup yields CDR1 KGHDR and CDR2 SFDVKD. CDR3 DNA: TGTGCCACCAGTGATCCGACAGGGGGAGGTGAAAAACTGTTTTTT. It is translated as CATSDPTGGGEKLFF.

This clone was observed a handful of times. The chain couples TRBV5-4 to TRBJ1-4, with D maybe TRBD1 (5 bases). Germline V gene sequence: CDR1 SGHNT, CDR2 YYREEE (reference sequence). Trimming cost V 5 bases and J 8 bases, with 19 bases left between them. This CDR3 region has 15 residues. CDR3 in amino acids: CASRNAGTQNEKLFF. As DNA, the CDR3 is TGTGCCAGCAGGAACGCCGGGACCCAAAACGAAAAACTGTTTTTT. The full variable domain, in which reference TRBV5-4 and TRBJ1-4 provide the parts outside the CDR3, is ETGVTQSPTHLIKTRGQQVTLRCSSQSGHNTVSWYQQALGQGPQFIFQYYREEENGRGNFPPRFSGLQFPNYSSELNVNALELDDSALYLCASRNAGTQNEKLFFGSGTQLSVL.